This TCR beta chain was identified during a study of Graves' ophthalmopathy and Graves' hyperthyroidism (dated by TCRdb to 2016 to 2018). Regarding the research as a whole: Peripheral blood was collected at initial diagnosis, before any treatment. The study used TCR beta repertoire signatures to distinguish Graves' ophthalmopathy from Graves' hyperthyroidism and to predict progression to ophthalmopathy. In total, approximately 140 blood samples were TCR-sequenced: approximately 40 ophthalmopathy, some 75 hyperthyroidism and about 17 hyperthyroidism-to-ophthalmopathy patients. To explore V-J signatures that distinguish ophthalmopathy from hyperthyroidism, a discovery set of around 100 patients was enrolled, made up of over 40 with ophthalmopathy and under 65 with stable hyperthyroidism. For independent validation, a separate cohort was made up of 18 hyperthyroidism patients plus 17 patients who later progressed from hyperthyroidism to ophthalmopathy. In five or six hyperthyroidism patients, the T-cell repertoire of thyroid tissue was compared with the T-cell repertoire of blood. Following sample collection, hyperthyroidism patients were given methimazole at a starting dose of 30 mg daily, and ophthalmopathy patients were given high-dose intravenous methylprednisolone.

Here is what the overall study found, with its caveats: In validation, the model predicted ophthalmopathy progression with less than 71% sensitivity and roughly 72% specificity; fewer than 15 predicted patients were CT-confirmed with GO in a median of approximately six months. Among expanded thyroid clonotypes with frequency above 0.001, most also showed up in blood, which suggests that blood repertoires may reflect the thyroid immune response. Sample size was not statistically predetermined, and group allocation was not concealed from the investigators. The 13-signature model separated ophthalmopathy from stable hyperthyroidism with approximately 90% sensitivity and about 84% specificity in cross-validation, and 80%/75% in the test set.

The CDR3 covers 12 residues, taking in both the cysteine and the phenylalanine. Just the 36-base CDR3 DNA is kept, in frame starting at base 1. V and J are truncated by 7 bases and 4 bases respectively, leaving an intervening sequence of 11 bases. TCR beta CDR3 regions were amplified from RNA transcripts for repertoire sequencing. The first round was an RT-PCR using HTBI primers with the Qiagen OneStep RT-PCR kit, and this first round was followed by a second-round multiplex PCR, then size selection and purification. The libraries underwent paired-end sequencing with 100 bp reads on an Illumina HiSeq2000. On the study's bioinformatics: SOAPnuke was used to process the reads, removing any read that contained adapters or uncalled bases, had a mean Phred below 15, or lacked an exact match to the constant primer or identifier. COPE v1.2.5 was used to merge the high-quality paired reads. Unique nucleotide sequences were defined as clonotypes and aligned to IMGT TRB V, D and J references using MiTCR v1.1. Only V-J combinations with frequency above 0.0001 were analysed, covering approximately 99% of repertoires. A TCR clonal expansion and chaos score per V-J combination was defined as the ratio of F50 clonal expansion to chaos observed in the TCRdist matrix. Welch's t-statistics and random forest were used to reduce features to some 13 V-J combinations, which were fed into a naive Bayes classifier. The similarity between thyroid and blood repertoires was quantified using the Morisita-Horn index. Clones were called with MiXCR by TCRdb after fastp trimmed the public reads at Q25, and only in-frame beta chains were retained. CDR3 protein duplicates are merged, each entry listing the most common genes and DNA. The V and J calls and clone size come from TCRdb's table, not from the authors' own analysis. In all, the sample holds 400,000 or so distinct CDR3 sequences, and 17% of those were seen once. 2% to 3% of the sample goes to the ten largest clones.

Hyperthyroidism was considered stable if no progression to ophthalmopathy occurred within 18 months of follow-up. Patients with hyperthyroidism were aged 18 to 65 years, had been newly diagnosed, and had a disease duration of less than 2 months. Patients with other autoimmune diseases, uncontrolled infections, pregnancy or lactation were excluded from the study. Clinical symptoms, serum thyroxine, TRAb, thyroid ultrasound and orbital computed tomography were used for diagnosis. Ficoll-Paque density gradient centrifugation was used to isolate PBMCs from 8 to 10 ml of fresh peripheral blood. Trizol reagent was used to extract the total RNA, and its quality was then checked on an Agilent 2100 Bioanalyzer. This clonotype was observed many times. Its specific antigen is unknown. Per-base qualities were not stored, and no clone one base away is much larger.

This receptor was obtained from an adult woman with stable Graves' hyperthyroidism. The chain was built from TRBV12-3 or TRBV12-4 and TRBJ2-7; a tentative D call is TRBD2 (5 bases match). Sequenced sample: peripheral blood. The CDR3 region has the sequence CASKEVGYEQYF. In nucleotides, the sequence is TGTGCCAGCAAGGAGGTGGGGTACGAGCAGTACTTC.